What follows are 2 T cell receptor beta chains derived from one specimen sequenced in a study of cytomegalovirus exposure and HLA in healthy donors. The PCR contained 60 Vbeta and 13 Jbeta primers. Assay used: immunoSEQ multiplex PCR; TCRdb lists only in-frame clones, some missing. The table shows 150,000 to 200,000 clones, with around 88% occurring only once. Sequenced: PBMCs. These TCRs come from a woman between 25 and 40 years old in good health and CMV-seronegative.

The chain couples TRBV30 to TRBJ2-5; 8 bases agree with TRBD2. Judging by the DNA end, TRBJ2-7 fits better; the J call may be wrong. The CDR3 length is 15 residues. Germline assignment: CDR1 GTSNPN and CDR2 SVGIG (reference sequence). The CDR3 region is CAWQKVRGAGNEQYF. In nucleotides, the CDR3 is TGTGCCTGGCAGAAGGTGCGGGGGGCTGGGAACGAGCAGTACTTC.

The chain has TRBV5-1 and TRBJ2-5; D not certain. The J call could be wrong; TRBJ2-7 is a better fit for the DNA end. Germline loops: CDR1 SGHRS, CDR2 YFSETQ. The CDR3 contains 12 residues. CDR3 amino acids: CASSLNKYEQYF. In nucleotides, the CDR3 is TGCGCCAGCAGCTTGAATAAATACGAGCAGTACTTC.